A selection of T cell receptor beta chains follows, all from one sample in a study of post-analysis software for immune sequencing data. TCRdb processed the PCR reads anew with MiXCR; each CDR3 protein has one entry. The sample holds about 820,000 distinct CDR3 sequences, approximately 53% seen once. Sequenced material: blood. The origin of the receptors is a girl aged 5 to 17 with multiple sclerosis. The CDR3 runs from the conserved cysteine through the conserved F or W. D genes are given only for firm matches. Size is stated for part of the rows, as once, few or many counts, or as a class when the clone is expanded.

clone_size j_call d_call v_call cdr3_nt cdr3_aa
NA TRBJ2-1 NA TRBV14 TGTGCCAGCAGCCAAGCAAACGAACCCTACAATGAGCAGTTCTTC CASSQANEPYNEQFF
NA TRBJ1-1 NA TRBV9 TGTGCCAGCAGCGTAGACAGTCTGAACACTGAAGCTTTCTTT CASSVDSLNTEAFF
few TRBJ2-5 NA TRBV29-1 TGCAGCGTTGAAGGCAGGGGATGGGAGACCCAGTACTTC CSVEGRGWETQYF
few TRBJ2-3 NA TRBV4-1 TGCGCCAGCGGCCTTCTGGTGGCAGATACGCAGTATTTT CASGLLVADTQYF
NA TRBJ1-5 NA TRBV20-1 TGCAGTGCTTCCCGGGCCTTAGGTCAGCCCCAGCATTTT CSASRALGQPQHF
NA TRBJ2-6 NA TRBV12-3/TRBV12-4 TGTGCCAGCAGTTTTCGTCTGGAACAACATTTCTCTGGGGCCAACGTCCTGACTTTC CASSFRLEQHFSGANVLTF
NA TRBJ2-4 NA TRBV15 TGTGCCACCAGCAGAGATCCAGGAGTGAAAAACATTCAGTACTTC CATSRDPGVKNIQYF
once TRBJ2-1 TRBD2 TRBV5-1 TGCGCCAGCAGCTTGTCGGGGGGACTAGGTAACAATGAGCAGTTCTTC CASSLSGGLGNNEQFF
few TRBJ1-2 NA TRBV2 TGTGCCAGCTTGGCGTTGCATGGCTACACCTTC CASLALHGYTF
NA TRBJ2-5 NA TRBV20-1 TGCAGTGCTTGGGGACGCGGACAAGAGACCCAGTACTTC CSAWGRGQETQYF
NA TRBJ2-1 NA TRBV7-9 TGTGCCAGCAGCTTAGTCACAGCCAGCTCCTACAATGAGCAGTTCTTC CASSLVTASSYNEQFF
NA TRBJ2-7 TRBD2 TRBV28 TGTGCCAGCAGTCCCCGGGGGGGTTCGGGGGCCTACGAGCAGTACTTC CASSPRGGSGAYEQYF
NA TRBJ1-1 NA TRBV20-1 TGCAGTGCCGCGGGGCAGCGACCCCCCTTGAACACTGAAGCTTTCTTT CSAAGQRPPLNTEAFF
few TRBJ2-5 NA TRBV7-9 TGTGCCAGCAGCCCCGGACAGGGAGGGACCCAAGAGACCCAGTACTTC CASSPGQGGTQETQYF
NA TRBJ2-5 TRBD2 TRBV6-5 TGTGCCAGCAGTTACTCTGGCGGGAGGGCCGGGACCCAGTACTTC CASSYSGGRAGTQYF
once TRBJ2-1 TRBD2 TRBV20-1 TGCAGTGCTCGTAGCGGGAGGGCCTGGGGCAATGAGCAGTTCTTC CSARSGRAWGNEQFF
few TRBJ2-5 NA TRBV20-1 TGCAGTGCTAGGACCAGGGGAGAGACCCAGTACTTC CSARTRGETQYF
NA TRBJ2-1 TRBD1 TRBV18 TGTGCCAGCTCCCGCTCCCTGACAGGGGACAACAATGAGCAGTTCTTC CASSRSLTGDNNEQFF
few TRBJ2-5 TRBD2 TRBV10-3 TGTGCCATCAGTGGACTAGCGGCCCAAGAGACCCAGTACTTC CAISGLAAQETQYF
NA TRBJ2-7 NA TRBV21-1 TGTGCCAGCAGCAAAGCGCTTTTTTCGATTAGCGGGAGGGCCATGAACGAGCAGTACTTC CASSKALFSISGRAMNEQYF
NA TRBJ2-7 TRBD2 TRBV7-9 TGTGCCAGCAGCTCATTAGCGGGGGCATCCTCCTACGAGCAGTACTTC CASSSLAGASSYEQYF
few TRBJ1-6 NA TRBV10-3 TGTGCCAACAGGGACACGGGGAATTCACCCCTCCACTTT CANRDTGNSPLHF
few TRBJ2-7 NA TRBV28 TGTGCCAGCAGTTTACACTCACCTCTCTCCTACGAGCAGTACTTC CASSLHSPLSYEQYF
NA TRBJ2-1 NA TRBV6-5 TGTGCCAGCAGTTACTTCCATGTGAGAGGGGATGAGCAGTTCTTC CASSYFHVRGDEQFF
NA TRBJ1-2 TRBD1 TRBV29-1 TGCAGCATCCGACAGGGTGACTATGGCTACACCTTC CSIRQGDYGYTF
NA TRBJ2-5 NA TRBV6-6 TGTGCCACCCGAGGAGAGAGGACCCAGTACTTC CATRGERTQYF
few TRBJ2-7 NA TRBV6-2/TRBV6-3 TGTGCCGGTAATCGGGCGGGATTATCCTACGAGCAGTACTTC CAGNRAGLSYEQYF
few TRBJ2-1 NA TRBV14 TGTGCCAGCAGCCAAGATATTTGGACTTCCATCTACAATGAGCAGTTCTTC CASSQDIWTSIYNEQFF
NA TRBJ2-1 NA TRBV4-1 TGCGCCAGCAGCCAAGTATGGACTACAAGGGATGAGCAGTTCTTC CASSQVWTTRDEQFF
NA TRBJ2-7 NA TRBV20-1 TGCAGTGCGACCCCCGGAGCAGACGACGAGCAGTACTTC CSATPGADDEQYF
NA TRBJ2-5 NA TRBV18 TGTGCCAGCTCACGGCCTATGGCTCAAGAGACCCAGTACTTC CASSRPMAQETQYF
NA TRBJ1-6 TRBD1 TRBV6-5 TGTGCCAGCAGTTTCCCGGGACAGGAGTCACCCCTCCACTTT CASSFPGQESPLHF
NA TRBJ2-3 TRBD1 TRBV5-1 TGCGCCAGCAGCCGGGGACAGGGAGAGGCAGATACGCAGTATTTT CASSRGQGEADTQYF
NA TRBJ1-2 NA TRBV5-1 TGCGCCAGCAGTGGGGACATGCACTATGGCTACACCTTC CASSGDMHYGYTF
few TRBJ2-1 NA TRBV29-1 TGCAGCGTTGAGGGCCACAATGAGCAGTTCTTC CSVEGHNEQFF
NA TRBJ2-6 NA TRBV29-1 TGCAGCACCTTGTGGTATACAGGGCGACCCATCTGGGCCAACGTCCTGACTTTC CSTLWYTGRPIWANVLTF
few TRBJ1-2 NA TRBV20-1 TGCAGTGCTAGAGATCCGCCCTTTTATGGCTACACCTTC CSARDPPFYGYTF
NA TRBJ2-5 NA TRBV18 TGTGCCAGCTCACCACGGATAAGTGGCCCCCATCCCCAGTACTTC CASSPRISGPHPQYF
NA TRBJ2-7 NA TRBV5-1 TGCGCCAGCAGCGGCGGGACAGCCTACGAGCAGTACTTC CASSGGTAYEQYF
NA TRBJ2-1 TRBD1 TRBV7-6 TGTGCCAGCAGCCGGACAGGGATCTCCTACAATGAGCAGTTCTTC CASSRTGISYNEQFF
NA TRBJ1-1 NA TRBV7-2 TGTGCCAGCAGCACGTTGGGGGCGAACACTGAAGCTTTCTTT CASSTLGANTEAFF
NA TRBJ2-1 TRBD1 TRBV29-1 TGCAGCACCCGGGACAGGGTTTTCAATGAGCAGTTCTTC CSTRDRVFNEQFF
NA TRBJ2-1 NA TRBV5-1 TGCGCCAGCGGGTGGGGAGGACTATCGGCCTACAATGAGCAGTTCTTC CASGWGGLSAYNEQFF
NA TRBJ2-7 NA TRBV5-1 TGCGCCAGCAGCTTAGGACTCAGCTCCTACGAGCAGTACTTC CASSLGLSSYEQYF
NA TRBJ2-7 NA TRBV12-3/TRBV12-4 TGTGCCAGCAGTTTAATTGGGACCCTCAACTACGAGCAGTACTTC CASSLIGTLNYEQYF
few TRBJ2-7 TRBD2 TRBV6-5 TGTGCCAGCAGTTACTCCATAGCGGGAGAAGTATCCTACGAGCAGTACTTC CASSYSIAGEVSYEQYF
NA TRBJ2-7 NA TRBV5-1 TGCGCCAGCAGCTTGGCTAGCGCTAGGAGCTCCTACGAGCAGTACTTC CASSLASARSSYEQYF
few TRBJ2-7 NA TRBV6-5 TGTGCCAGCCGCCCCGGGACGGGTACCTACGAGCAGTACTTC CASRPGTGTYEQYF
NA TRBJ2-3 TRBD2 TRBV3-1 TGTGCCAGCAGCCAAGATAACCGGGAGGCACAGTATTTT CASSQDNREAQYF
NA TRBJ1-4 NA TRBV5-1 TGCGCCAGCAGCCGAACGCCGGGTGCCCCGGGTGAAAAACTGTTTTTT CASSRTPGAPGEKLFF
NA TRBJ2-3 TRBD2 TRBV6-2/TRBV6-3 TGTGCCAGCACCCCCGTAGCGGGAGGAAGGGGAGATACGCAGTATTTT CASTPVAGGRGDTQYF
NA TRBJ2-7 TRBD2 TRBV20-1 TGCAGTGCCCCCGCTAGGACTAGCGGCTCCTACGAGCAGTACTTC CSAPARTSGSYEQYF
few TRBJ2-7 NA TRBV4-1 TGCGCCAGCAGCCCCCAAGGGGCACAGGGATACTCCTACGAGCAGTACTTC CASSPQGAQGYSYEQYF
NA TRBJ2-4 TRBD1 TRBV7-9 TGTGCCAGCAGCCTGACAGGGGTAGCCAAAAACATTCAGTACTTC CASSLTGVAKNIQYF